This T cell receptor (beta chain) appears in the sequencing data of a study of T cell responses to AZD1222 COVID-19 vaccine. Broader study findings: AZD1222 recipients seropositive at baseline numbered only five to seven. The peak T cell response came first, and repertoires were sampled only after it.

Points on this clone: Its antigen is not known.

Libraries were prepared by immunoSEQ multiplex PCR; TCRdb keeps only in-frame clonotypes and omits some of them. The sample comprises 60,000 to 75,000 clones, 70% to 80% of which are singletons, and about 3.5% rests with the top ten. The V and J ends lost 6 bases and 3 bases, in that order; junction bases with no gene match: 6. This CDR3 is 16 amino acids long. The germline V gene encodes CDR1 KGHSH and CDR2 LQKENI. This TCR was recovered from an adult who received the AZD1222 COVID-19 vaccine. The specimen was peripheral blood, collected 28 days after the second AZD1222 dose. The genes are TRBV18 and TRBJ1-4; TRBD1 matches at 11 bases. The CDR3 here is CASSGQGAAANEKLFF. In DNA form, the CDR3 reads TGTGCCAGCTCCGGACAGGGGGCGGCGGCTAATGAAAAACTGTTTTTT.